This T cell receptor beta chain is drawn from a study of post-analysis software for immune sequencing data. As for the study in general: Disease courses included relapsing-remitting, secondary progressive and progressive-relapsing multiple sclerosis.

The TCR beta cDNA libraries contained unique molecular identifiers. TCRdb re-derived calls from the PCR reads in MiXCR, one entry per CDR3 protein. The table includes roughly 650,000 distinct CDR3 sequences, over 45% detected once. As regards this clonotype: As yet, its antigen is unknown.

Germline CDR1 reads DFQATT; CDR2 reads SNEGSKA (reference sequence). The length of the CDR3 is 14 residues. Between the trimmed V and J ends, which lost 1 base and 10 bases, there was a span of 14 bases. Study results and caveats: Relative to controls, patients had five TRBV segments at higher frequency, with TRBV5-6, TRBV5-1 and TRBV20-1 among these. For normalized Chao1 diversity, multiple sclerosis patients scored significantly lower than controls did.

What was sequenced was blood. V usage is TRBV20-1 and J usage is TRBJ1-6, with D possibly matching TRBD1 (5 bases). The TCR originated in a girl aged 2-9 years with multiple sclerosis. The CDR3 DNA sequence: TGCAGTGCTAGAGTGGGGGGGTTTGGATCACCCCTCCACTTT. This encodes CSARVGGFGSPLHF.